This T cell receptor (beta chain) comes out of a study of blood T cell repertoires in COVID-19. Germline V CDR1 and CDR2: SGHRS, YFSETQ. Between the trimmed V and J ends, which lost 0 bases and 8 bases, there was a span of 23 bases. The CDR3 covers 17 residues. Libraries were prepared by immunoSEQ multiplex PCR; TCRdb keeps only in-frame clonotypes and omits some of them. This sample has 250,000 to 300,000 clones, with roughly 85% found just once. The rearrangement joins TRBV5-1 to TRBJ1-2; perhaps TRBD1 as D (5 bases). This receptor was identified in a man aged 60-69 years who had recovered from COVID-19. The sequenced sample was peripheral blood. CDR3 sequence reads: CASSLEDTGRFSGGYTF. Written as DNA, the CDR3 is TGCGCCAGCAGCTTGGAGGACACCGGGCGTTTCTCTGGGGGCTACACCTTC.